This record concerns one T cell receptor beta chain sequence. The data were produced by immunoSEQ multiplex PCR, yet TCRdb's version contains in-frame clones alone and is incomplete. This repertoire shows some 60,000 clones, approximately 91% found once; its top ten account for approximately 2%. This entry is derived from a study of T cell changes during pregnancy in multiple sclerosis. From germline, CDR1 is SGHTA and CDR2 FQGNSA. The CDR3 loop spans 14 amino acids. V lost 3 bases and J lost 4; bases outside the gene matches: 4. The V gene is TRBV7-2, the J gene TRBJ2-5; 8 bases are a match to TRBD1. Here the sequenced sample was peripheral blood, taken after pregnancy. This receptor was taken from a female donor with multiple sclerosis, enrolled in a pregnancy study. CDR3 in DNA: TGTGCCAGCAGCTTTAACAGGGGGATAGAGACCCAGTACTTC. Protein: CASSFNRGIETQYF.